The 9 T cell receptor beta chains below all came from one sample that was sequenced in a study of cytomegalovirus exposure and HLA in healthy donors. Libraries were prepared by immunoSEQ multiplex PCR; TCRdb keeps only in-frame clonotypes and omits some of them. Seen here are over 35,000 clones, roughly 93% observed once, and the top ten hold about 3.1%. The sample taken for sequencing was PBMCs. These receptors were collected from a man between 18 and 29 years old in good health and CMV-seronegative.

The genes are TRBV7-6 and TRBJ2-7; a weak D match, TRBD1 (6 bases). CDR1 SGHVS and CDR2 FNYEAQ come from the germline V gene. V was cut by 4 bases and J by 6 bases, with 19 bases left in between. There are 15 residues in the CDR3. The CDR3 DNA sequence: TGTGCCAGCAGCTCGCCGGCAGGACAGAGTTCCGAGCAGTACTTC. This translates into CASSSPAGQSSEQYF.

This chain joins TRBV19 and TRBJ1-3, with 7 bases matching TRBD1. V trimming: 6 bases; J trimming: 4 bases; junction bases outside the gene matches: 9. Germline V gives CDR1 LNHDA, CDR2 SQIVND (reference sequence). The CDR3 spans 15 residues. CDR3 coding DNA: TGTGCCAGTAGAACTCGACAGGGAGACGGAAACACCATATATTTT. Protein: CASRTRQGDGNTIYF.

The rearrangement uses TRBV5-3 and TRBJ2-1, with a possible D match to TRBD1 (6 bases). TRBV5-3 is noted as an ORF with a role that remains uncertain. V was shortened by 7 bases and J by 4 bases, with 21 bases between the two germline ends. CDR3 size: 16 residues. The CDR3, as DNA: TGTGCCAGACCTAGGACGGGGACCAGGGGTTACAATGAGCAGTTCTTC. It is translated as CARPRTGTRGYNEQFF.

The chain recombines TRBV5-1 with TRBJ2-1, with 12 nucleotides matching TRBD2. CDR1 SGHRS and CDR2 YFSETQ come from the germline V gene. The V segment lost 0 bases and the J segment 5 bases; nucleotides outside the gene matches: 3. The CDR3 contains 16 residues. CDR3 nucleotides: TGCGCCAGCAGCTTGGGGACTAGCGGGGCCAACAATGAGCAGTTCTTC. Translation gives CASSLGTSGANNEQFF.

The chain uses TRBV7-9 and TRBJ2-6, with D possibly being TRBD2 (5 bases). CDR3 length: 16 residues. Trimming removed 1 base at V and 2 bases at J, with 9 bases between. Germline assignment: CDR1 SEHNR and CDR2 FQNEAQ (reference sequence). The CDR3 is CASSLDPRAGANVLTF. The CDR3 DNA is TGTGCCAGCAGCTTAGACCCGAGGGCTGGGGCCAACGTCCTGACTTTC.

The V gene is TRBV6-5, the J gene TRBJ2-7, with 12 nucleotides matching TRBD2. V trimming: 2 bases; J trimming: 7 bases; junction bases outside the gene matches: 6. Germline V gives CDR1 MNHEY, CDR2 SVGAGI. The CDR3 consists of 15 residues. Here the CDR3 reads CASSYLAGGPREQYF. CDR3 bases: TGTGCCAGCAGTTACCTAGCGGGAGGGCCGAGGGAGCAGTACTTC.

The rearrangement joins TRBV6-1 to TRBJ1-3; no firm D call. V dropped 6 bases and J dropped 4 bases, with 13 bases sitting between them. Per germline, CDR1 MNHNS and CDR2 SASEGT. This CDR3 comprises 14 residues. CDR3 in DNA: TGTGCCAGCAGGCCGGGAGGAAACGGAAACACCATATATTTT. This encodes CASRPGGNGNTIYF.

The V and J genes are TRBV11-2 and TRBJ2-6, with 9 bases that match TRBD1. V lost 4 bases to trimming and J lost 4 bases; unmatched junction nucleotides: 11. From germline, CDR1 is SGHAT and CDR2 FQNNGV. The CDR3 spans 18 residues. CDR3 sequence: CASSYRGQGASGANVLTF. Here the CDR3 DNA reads TGTGCCAGCAGCTACAGGGGGCAGGGGGCTTCCGGGGCCAACGTCCTGACTTTC.

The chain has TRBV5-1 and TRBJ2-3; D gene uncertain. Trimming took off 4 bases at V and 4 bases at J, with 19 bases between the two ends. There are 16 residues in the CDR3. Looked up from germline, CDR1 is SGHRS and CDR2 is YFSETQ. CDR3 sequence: CASSRMENFGSDTQYF. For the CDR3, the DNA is TGCGCCAGCAGCCGTATGGAGAATTTTGGTTCAGATACGCAGTATTTT.